These T cell receptor beta chains were read from a single sample in a study of monozygotic twins with inflammatory bowel disease. TCRdb re-called the 5' RACE reads and catalogs CDR3 proteins one per entry, DNA excluded. The listing contains approximately 340,000 distinct CDR3 sequences. The sample consisted of blood. Receptors were obtained from a human donor with ulcerative colitis or Crohn's disease, or a healthy co-twin of an affected twin (not recorded which). Both conserved end residues are part of each CDR3.

v_gene	len	j_gene	CDR3aa
TRBV2	14	TRBJ1-5	CASTKTGGNQPQHF
TRBV5-1	13	TRBJ2-7	CASSGPSSYEQYF
TRBV15	15	TRBJ2-3	CATSRERPGPGTQYF
TRBV20-1	14	TRBJ1-1	CSASQERANTEAFF
TRBV6-5	15	TRBJ2-7	CASSYRQGSSYEQYF
TRBV5-5	15	TRBJ2-7	CASSSTGTGMSEQYF
TRBV7-9	16	TRBJ1-3	CASSQWDSSSGNTIYF
TRBV6-1	16	TRBJ2-7	CASSSYSSPSPYEQYF
TRBV5-5	14	TRBJ2-5	CASSFGGFQETQYF
TRBV20-1	15	TRBJ1-5	CSARTPGDSNQPQHF
TRBV7-8	15	TRBJ2-3	CASSLEGLQTDTQYF
TRBV30	14	TRBJ1-5	CAWRARTDYQPQHF